This T cell receptor (beta chain) stems from a study of shared clonotypes between healthy human individuals. About the research overall: Three CD4 naive, three CD4 memory, two CD8 naive and one CD8 memory plate were used per donor.

Study outcomes and limitations: Several donors held about 5% of naive CD4 clonotypes in common. In contrast to clonotypes shared by all four donors, non-shared clonotypes had lower generation probabilities.

Naive-designated CD8 cells lacked CD45RO, were positively enriched for CCR7, and omitted terminally differentiated effector memory CD45RA+ cells. Of note for this clone: Antigen specificity is unknown.

At a deep level, the assay was run. The data were produced by immunoSEQ multiplex PCR, yet TCRdb's version contains in-frame clones alone and is incomplete. Of 760,000 or so clones in the sample, roughly 96% are singletons; the top ten hold under 0.25%. The CDR3 extends over 16 amino acids. V was cut by 3 bases and J by 3 bases, with 16 bases left in between. Germline CDR1 reads MNHEY; CDR2 reads SMNVEV (reference sequence). V gene TRBV27 combines with J gene TRBJ2-3, with D perhaps given as TRBD1 or TRBD2 (5 bases each). Sequenced sample: naive CD8+ T cells sorted from blood. The sequence derives from a man aged 30 to 45 in good health. The CDR3 DNA is TGTGCCAGCAGTTTCTTAGGGGCGAGGGAGACAGATACGCAGTATTTT. Its protein product is CASSFLGARETDTQYF.